This TCR beta chain stems from a study of vaccination and CD4 T cells after COVID-19. Turning to the study itself: For control cultures, the treatment was a CEFX pool, an HIV-1 Nef pool, or no peptide.

At the Johns Hopkins FTIC core, DNA taken from cultured CD4+ T cells was sequenced by way of the Oncomine TCR Beta short-read assay. TCRdb processed the PCR reads anew with MiXCR; each CDR3 protein has one entry. This sample yields under 15,000 distinct CDR3 sequences, of which over 40% are seen a single time; about 12% belongs to the top ten. Germline CDR1 reads DFQATT; CDR2 reads SNEGSKA (reference sequence). V lost 5 bases to trimming and J lost 0 bases, with 10 bases between them. The CDR3 length is 13 residues. With respect to this clonotype: What it binds is not known.

As for treatment: roughly nine-day PBMC culture with coronavirus spike peptide pools or control peptides (ViraFEST assay). Wells that each held around 2 million PBMCs were cultured with 7.5 to 10 IU/ml IL-2 and approximately 10 ug/ml peptide pools. J is TRBJ2-5 and V is TRBV20-1; D is possibly TRBD1 (6 bases). Sequences were obtained from CD4+ T cells from blood, cultured in vitro. The clonotype comes from a human donor who had recovered from COVID-19. CDR3 loop: CSAATGNQETQYF. The CDR3 DNA reads TGCAGTGCTGCAACAGGGAACCAAGAGACCCAGTACTTC.